The entry below gives a single TCR beta chain sequence along with its context. No cognate antigen has been identified for it. No base quality values were provided; no much bigger clone lies one nucleotide off. The same CDR3 arises from other DNA sequences in this sample as well. These data belong to a study of shared clonotypes between healthy human individuals (dated by TCRdb to 2018 to 2021). Regarding the complete study: Three men and two women, aged 18 to 49 years, made up the cohort. For each donor, CD4 naive and CD4 memory were each given three plates, CD8 naive was given two plates, and CD8 memory was given one plate. To estimate repertoire size and how much clonotypes are shared between individuals, the study performed deep sequencing of blood TCR repertoires from about five healthy adults. To increase sequencing depth and limit assay-specific biases, TCR repertoire library preparation and sequencing were carried out by different laboratories using diverse techniques. Each donor's leukapheresis produced roughly between roughly 0.85 and 9 billion PBMCs.

Donors were healthy HIV-negative adults with no recently reported acute infections or vaccinations. Every donor was a Caucasian adult residing in Nashville, Tennessee, USA. CD4+ T cells were enriched by magnetic negative selection; naive cells were then positively selected on CD45RA, and the negative fraction formed the memory subset. Blood was obtained by leukapheresis, after which PBMCs were separated by Ficoll-Histopaque density gradient centrifugation and cryopreserved in liquid nitrogen vapor phase. Analytical flow cytometry was used to check the purity and quantity of every magnetically sorted T cell population. Genomic DNA was isolated from each sorted fraction and quantified by UV absorbance on a Nanodrop 2000c. Using the deep immunoSEQ assay, multiplex PCR amplified TCR CDR3 regions from genomic DNA. Extracted genomic DNA from each cell subset was distributed evenly across all wells of several immunoSEQ 96-well plates, and each plate was treated as a replicate. For sorted subsets, 200 ng of genomic DNA, equivalent to some 30,000 T cell genomes, went into each replicate PCR. Purified libraries were measured with a Qubit 3.0 fluorometer, size-checked on a Bioanalyzer 2100, and measured again with the KAPA Library Quantification kit. Each immunoSEQ 96-well plate was sequenced on its own single-read 150-cycle Illumina NextSeq 550 flow cell. The paper's processing steps were these. Because the immunoSEQ output held only junctional sequences and lacked quality scores, the filtering could not match the filtering applied to full-length reads. Sequences were annotated with PyIR, a Python wrapper for IgBLAST v1.9, using IMGT germline references to assign V/J genes and CDR3. Any read was removed if the V/J assignment was weak (E-value above 1e-6), the CDR3 was missing, or the read contained stop codons, out-of-frame junctions, or ambiguous translated residues. V3J clonotypes were defined by identical inferred V gene, J gene, and CDR3 amino acid sequence. To compute the percentage overlap between repertoires, the number of shared unique clonotypes was divided by the size of the smaller repertoire. Repertoire richness was assessed with RTK rarefaction, the Chao1 estimator, and Recon v2.1 estimates of unobserved clonotypes. OLGA was used to compute generation probabilities for all TCRbeta clonotypes that the gDNA method yielded from a handful of donors. TCRdb took over this immuneACCESS table, retaining in-frame rearrangements with V and J assigned. Such tables are incomplete; in checked studies, under half of the missing clones stem from an unresolved V gene, and the remainder is unexplained. That table gives V, J and clone size, and the DNA gave D and trimming. This sample lists 2 million to 2.5 million clones; 95% were detected once. The top ten hold more than 0.1% of the sample.

General conclusions and limits of the study: Because the study included only a small number of donors, the genetic and exposure-history diversity represented was limited. Only blood was sampled, and tissue TCR repertoires likely differ from those in blood. Larger estimated clonotype richness was generally found for naive subsets than for memory subsets. Across a handful of donors, around 5.4% of naive CD4, 3% to 3.5% of naive CD8, 2.3% of memory CD4, and approximately 0.42% of memory CD8 clonotypes were shared. Compared with non-shared clonotypes, clonotypes shared by all four sorted-subset donors had higher generation probabilities. Even with the large sequencing depth, rarefaction of the sorted-subset datasets indicated that sequencing was incomplete. Pairwise subsampling led to the expectation that sequencing depth would affect the degree of clonotype sharing among donors.

The V and J ends are trimmed by 0 bases and 4 bases, leaving 5 bases between them. Inclusive of the bounding cysteine and phenylalanine, the CDR3 is 13 residues long. The entry retains the CDR3 DNA only, 39 bases that are in frame from base 1. In the germline V gene, CDR1 corresponds to KGHSH and CDR2 to LQKENI. The receptor was derived from a young man in good health. The material sequenced was naive CD4+ T cells sorted from blood. Sample cell subset or site, as interpreted from the label and publication: CD45RA+ positively selected. Recombination connected TRBV18 to TRBJ2-3; no confident D gene assignment can be made. The sequence in DNA is TGTGCCAGCTCACCACCAGGCGCAGATACGCAGTATTTT. It encodes CASSPPGADTQYF. Full variable domain (CDR3 extended with the reference TRBV18 and TRBJ2-3 proteins): NAGVMQNPRHLVRRRGQEARLRCSPMKGHSHVYWYRQLPEEGLKFMVYLQKENIIDESGMPKERFSAEFPKEGPSILRIQQVVRGDSAAYFCASSPPGADTQYFGPGTRLTVL.